This entry describes one T cell receptor (beta chain). Its recognized antigen is unknown. No per-base quality is available; no much larger clone lies one base away. Reading the germline V gene gives CDR1 MGHRA and CDR2 YSYEKL. CDR3 length: 16 amino acids, cysteine to phenylalanine. Only the CDR3 region is kept as DNA, spanning 48 bases read in frame from base 1. V is pared back by 4 bases and J by 0 bases, with 15 bases lying between the germline termini. The listed sequencing device is Illumina HiSeq 2000. Multiplex PCR amplification was used to build the TCR beta chain libraries. High-throughput sequencing was used to analyze the amplified TCR beta chain products. TCRdb trimmed the raw reads at Q25, called clones with MiXCR and kept productive beta chains. Each CDR3 protein appears once, grouped with its most common genes and DNA. The sample contains over 10,000 distinct CDR3 sequences, about 70% of them found a single time. 44% of the sample lies in the top ten.

This record belongs to a study of breast tumors, draining lymph nodes, adjacent tissues (dated by TCRdb to between 2015 and 2016). About the investigation overall: The study compared TCR beta repertoires across tumor, adjacent nontumor tissue and axillary lymph nodes from breast cancer patients. In human breast cancer, the study set out to assess how tumor, surrounding tissue and draining lymph node repertoires relate to one another and whether T cells might be exchanged between them.

Broad study findings and their caveats: The conclusion that tumor T cells originate in lymph nodes was presented as consistent with a hypothesis rather than as directly demonstrated. Tumor and nontumor tissue repertoires were found to be significantly more similar in luminal-like than in basal-like breast cancer. A scenario in which most tumor T cells derive from the lymph node and then expand within tumor tissue was judged to be consistent with the data. Tumors showed preferential V and J gene usage, and their T-cell repertoire diversity fell below that of lymph nodes yet above that of nontumor tissue.

Adjacent samples were composed of nontumor breast tissue surrounding the tumor. The V and J genes are TRBV4-1 and TRBJ1-2; the D gene assignment is ambiguous. Sequenced: tumor-adjacent breast tissue. This TCR was recovered from a female donor with breast cancer. Some clones in this sample may be carry-over from other donors' samples. Here is the DNA: TGCGCCAGCAGCCCAGGACGGAATATAGCTAACTATGGCTACACCTTC. Its translation is CASSPGRNIANYGYTF.